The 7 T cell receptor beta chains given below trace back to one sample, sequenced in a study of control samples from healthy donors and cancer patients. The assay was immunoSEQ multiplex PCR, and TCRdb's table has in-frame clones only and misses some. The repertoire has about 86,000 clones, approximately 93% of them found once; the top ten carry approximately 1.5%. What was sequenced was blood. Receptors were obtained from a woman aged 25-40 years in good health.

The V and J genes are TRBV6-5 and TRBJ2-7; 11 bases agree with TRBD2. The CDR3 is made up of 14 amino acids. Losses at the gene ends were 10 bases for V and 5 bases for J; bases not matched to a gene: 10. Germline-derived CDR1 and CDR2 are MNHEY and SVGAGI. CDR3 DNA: TGTGCCACGGGGACTAGCGGTGGTCTCGACGAGCAGTACTTC. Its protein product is CATGTSGGLDEQYF.

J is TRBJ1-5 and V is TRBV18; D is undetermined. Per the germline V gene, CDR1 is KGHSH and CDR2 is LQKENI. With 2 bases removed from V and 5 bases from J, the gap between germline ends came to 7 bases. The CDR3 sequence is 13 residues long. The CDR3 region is CASSPALDQPQHF. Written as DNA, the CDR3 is TGTGCCAGCTCACCAGCATTGGATCAGCCCCAGCATTTT.

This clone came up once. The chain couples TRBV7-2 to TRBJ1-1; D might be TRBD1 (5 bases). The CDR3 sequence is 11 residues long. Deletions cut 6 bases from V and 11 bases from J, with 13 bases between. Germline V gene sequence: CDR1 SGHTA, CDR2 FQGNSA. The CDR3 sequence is CASRQGSPAFF. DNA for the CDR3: TGTGCCAGCAGGCAGGGAAGTCCGGCTTTCTTT.

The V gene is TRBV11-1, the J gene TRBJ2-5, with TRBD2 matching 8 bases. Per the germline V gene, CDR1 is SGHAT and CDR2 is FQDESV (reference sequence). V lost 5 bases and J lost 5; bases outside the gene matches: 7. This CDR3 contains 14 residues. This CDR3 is CASSPYRGGETQYF. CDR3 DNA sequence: TGTGCCAGCAGCCCATACCGGGGGGGCGAGACCCAGTACTTC.

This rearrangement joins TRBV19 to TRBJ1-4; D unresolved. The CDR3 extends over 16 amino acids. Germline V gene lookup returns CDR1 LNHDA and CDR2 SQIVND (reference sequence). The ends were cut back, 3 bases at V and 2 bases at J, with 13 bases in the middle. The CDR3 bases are TGTGCCAGTAGTATCGGACGGCGGGCGACTAATGAAAAACTGTTTTTT. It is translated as CASSIGRRATNEKLFF.

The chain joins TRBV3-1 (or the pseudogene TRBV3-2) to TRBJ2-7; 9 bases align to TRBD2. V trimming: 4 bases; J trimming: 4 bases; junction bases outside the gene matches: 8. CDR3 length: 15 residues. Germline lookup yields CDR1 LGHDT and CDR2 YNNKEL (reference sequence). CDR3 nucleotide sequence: TGTGCCAGCAGCCGTATAGCGGGGGCCCTATACGAGCAGTACTTC. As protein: CASSRIAGALYEQYF.

The CDR3 sequence is CASSQDRDGRPYNEQFF. The CDR3 DNA sequence: TGTGCCAGCAGCCAAGATCGAGACGGGAGACCCTACAATGAGCAGTTCTTC. V usage is TRBV3-1 (or the pseudogene TRBV3-2) and J usage is TRBJ2-1; possibly TRBD2 for D (6 bases). This CDR3 has 17 amino acids. Germline V lookup: CDR1 LGHDT, CDR2 YNNKEL (reference sequence). The V end lost 0 bases, the J end lost 2 bases, and 14 bases lay between the germline ends.